These 9 T cell receptor beta chains originate from one sample sequenced in a study of OX40 agonist ivuxolimab in advanced cancers. The method was immunoSEQ multiplex PCR; TCRdb's version includes in-frame clones alone and lacks a portion of them. The sample holds 90,000 to 100,000 clones, about 96% seen once. This specimen consisted of CD4+ or CD8+ T cells sorted from blood, obtained in a trial of the OX40 agonist ivuxolimab. All receptors come from an adult with an advanced solid tumor such as melanoma, head and neck, liver or kidney cancer.

This CDR3 is CASSPRGGDGYTF. The CDR3, as DNA: TGTGCCAGCAGCCCACGGGGTGGGGATGGCTACACCTTC. The chain links TRBV7-9 to TRBJ1-2, with D unclear. CDR3 length equals 13 residues. Trimming shortened V by 5 bases and J by 6 bases, and 13 bases separated the two germline ends. Germline CDR1 SEHNR, CDR2 FQNEAQ (reference sequence).

The V call is TRBV11-2, the J call TRBJ2-7, with 8 bases identical to TRBD2. This CDR3 spans 16 amino acids. Germline CDR1 reads SGHAT; CDR2 reads FQNNGV. V gave up 1 base and J gave up 2 bases; unmatched junction bases: 7. CDR3 sequence (DNA): TGTGCCAGCAGCTTAGCCGGGAGGGCCCGGGCCTACGAGCAGTACTTC. Encoded protein: CASSLAGRARAYEQYF.

V and J are TRBV7-9 and TRBJ2-4, with TRBD2 identical over 8 bases. Per germline, CDR1 SEHNR and CDR2 FQNEAQ (reference sequence). The trim removed 4 bases at V and 2 bases at J, leaving 7 bases unmatched. This CDR3 is 16 amino acids long. The CDR3 DNA reads as TGTGCCAGCAGCTCGACTAGCGCGGGACCCAAAAACATTCAGTACTTC. Translating it yields CASSSTSAGPKNIQYF.

The chain employs TRBV6-5 and TRBJ2-7; D gene ambiguous. Trimming shortened V by 0 bases and J by 5 bases, and 11 bases separated the two germline ends. The CDR3 contains 14 residues. Germline values: CDR1 MNHEY, CDR2 SVGAGI. The CDR3: CASSYSTIRNEQYF. Here the CDR3 DNA reads TGTGCCAGCAGTTACTCCACTATAAGGAACGAGCAGTACTTC.

The chain employs TRBV28 and TRBJ2-1; D call uncertain. V dropped 3 bases and J dropped 8 bases, with 5 bases sitting between them. This CDR3 is 11 amino acids long. Germline CDR1 reads MDHEN; CDR2 reads SYDVKM. CDR3 region: CASSFSDEQFF. The DNA for the CDR3 is TGTGCCAGCAGTTTTTCAGATGAGCAGTTCTTC.

This sequence joins TRBV4-2 and TRBJ1-4; 9 bases are shared with TRBD1. Germline V gives CDR1 LGHNA, CDR2 YNFKEQ. The CDR3 contains 15 residues. V trimming: 0 bases; J trimming: 7 bases; junction bases outside the gene matches: 3. CDR3 sequence (DNA): TGTGCCAGCAGCCAAGAAATGACAGGGGGTGAAAAACTGTTTTTT. Residues: CASSQEMTGGEKLFF.

The chain combines TRBV7-9 with TRBJ2-7, with 7 bases identical to TRBD2. The J segment lost 4 bases and the V segment lost 4 bases, leaving 1 base of the junction unmatched. CDR1 and CDR2 (germline): SEHNR, FQNEAQ (reference sequence). This CDR3 region has 12 residues. The CDR3 nucleotides are TGTGCCAGCAGCTCTAGCGGATACGAGCAGTACTTC. Translation gives CASSSSGYEQYF.

The rearrangement joins TRBV5-4 to TRBJ1-1, with D tentatively TRBD1 (5 bases). This CDR3 spans 14 amino acids. V was trimmed by 2 bases and J by 4 bases, leaving 12 bases between them. The V gene's germline CDR1 is SGHNT and CDR2 YYREEE (reference sequence). The CDR3 sequence is CASSLMGGITEAFF. DNA for the CDR3: TGTGCCAGCAGCTTAATGGGGGGGATCACTGAAGCTTTCTTT.

V is TRBV18 and J is TRBJ1-1, with D possibly TRBD1 on 5 matching bases. V was shortened by 6 bases and J by 6 bases, with 14 bases between the two germline ends. This CDR3 has 13 amino acids. CDR1 and CDR2 from the germline V gene are KGHSH and LQKENI. The CDR3 DNA sequence: TGTGCCAGCTCTCTTTTCTCAGGGCCTGAAGCTTTCTTT. Translated: CASSLFSGPEAFF.